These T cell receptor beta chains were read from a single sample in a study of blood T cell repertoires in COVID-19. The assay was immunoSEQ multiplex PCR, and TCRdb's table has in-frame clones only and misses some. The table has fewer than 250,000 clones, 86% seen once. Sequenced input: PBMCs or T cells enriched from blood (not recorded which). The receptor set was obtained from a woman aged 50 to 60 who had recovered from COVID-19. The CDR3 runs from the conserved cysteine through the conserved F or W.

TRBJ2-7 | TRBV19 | CASSSTLRAEQYF
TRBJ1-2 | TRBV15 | CATSRPSGIMGYTF
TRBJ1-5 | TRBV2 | CASSEISSNQPQHF
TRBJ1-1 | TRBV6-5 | CASRTTLNTEAFF
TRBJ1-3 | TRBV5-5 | CASSLGQTGNTIYF
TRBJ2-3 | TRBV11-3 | CASSFRGTGDTQYF
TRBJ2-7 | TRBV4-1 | CASSQYGQGSYEQYF
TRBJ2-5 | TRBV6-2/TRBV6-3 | CASSDPLGLAGIGETQYF
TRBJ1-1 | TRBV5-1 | CASSPRGVNTEAFF
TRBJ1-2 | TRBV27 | CASAEGAYYGYTF
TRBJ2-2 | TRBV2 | CASWGIQGTGELFF
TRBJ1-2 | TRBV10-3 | CAISGGANYGYTF
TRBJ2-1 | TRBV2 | CASSVRFHNEQFF
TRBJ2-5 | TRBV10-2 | CAISRGYGETQYF
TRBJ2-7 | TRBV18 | CASSPGLVAEQYF
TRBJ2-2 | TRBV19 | CASSRDRVSGELFF
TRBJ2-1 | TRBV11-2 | CASSRSSEGYNEQFF
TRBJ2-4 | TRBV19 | CASSMRQGLISWDIQYF
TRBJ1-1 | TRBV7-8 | CASTARGNTEAFF
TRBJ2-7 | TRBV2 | CASIDPLDRKREGRYEQYF
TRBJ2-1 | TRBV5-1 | CASSYPVGGGLYNEQFF
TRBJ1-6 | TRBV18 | CASSRDSHNSPLHF
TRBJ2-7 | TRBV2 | CASRLASYEQYF
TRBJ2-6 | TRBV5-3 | CARSPGLAGYSGANVLTF
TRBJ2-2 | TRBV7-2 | CASSNRTSGSWGGELFF